What follows are 19 T cell receptor beta chains derived from one specimen sequenced in a study of T cells after yellow fever vaccination. TCRdb itself ran the 5' RACE reads through MiXCR, one entry per CDR3 protein. Here the sample spans some 200,000 distinct CDR3 sequences, under 3.5% being singletons. The material sequenced was CD4+ T cells sorted from PBMCs, taken 10 days after the yellow fever booster vaccination. The receptors were sampled from a man aged 18 to 29 who received the YFV17D yellow fever vaccine.

Only a few counts were recorded for this clonotype. This chain joins TRBV2 and TRBJ1-1; a possible D gene is TRBD1 (6 bases). The V end lost 7 bases, the J end lost 1 base, and 16 bases lay between the germline ends. CDR1 is SNHLY and CDR2 is FYNNEI in the germline V gene. This CDR3 spans 15 amino acids. For the CDR3, the DNA is TGTGCCAGCACTCTCCTGGGGGCAGGGAACACTGAAGCTTTCTTT. This translates into CASTLLGAGNTEAFF.

This clonotype was observed at least ten times. The junction shows a germline mismatch at one end, possibly a read error. V usage is TRBV7-2 and J usage is TRBJ1-1; the match to TRBD1 covers 8 bases. CDR1 SGHTA and CDR2 FQGNSA come from the germline V gene. The CDR3 contains 13 residues. The CDR3 DNA follows: TGTGCCAGCAGCTTAGGGTCGGACAGGGAGGGGGACTTT. It translates to CASSLGSDREGDF.

This clonotype appeared a few times. The V gene is TRBV7-2, the J gene TRBJ2-1; 7 bases fit TRBD2. This CDR3 region has 15 residues. Germline values: CDR1 SGHTA, CDR2 FQGNSA. The V segment lost 7 bases and the J segment 10 bases; nucleotides outside the gene matches: 16. CDR3 nucleotides: TGTGCCAGCACCCCGATGGTGGGGGGGATCGAGGAGCAGTTCTTC. Translating gives CASTPMVGGIEEQFF.

This clonotype was observed a handful of times. V and J are TRBV15 and TRBJ1-2; D gene uncertain. Deletions cut 5 bases from V and 8 bases from J, with 15 bases between. Germline CDR1 is LNHNV and CDR2 is YYDKDF (reference sequence). This CDR3 region has 13 residues. The CDR3 sequence is CATSPLAGSGYTF. CDR3 DNA: TGTGCCACCAGCCCCCTAGCTGGTAGCGGCTACACCTTC.

This clonotype has only a few counts. J is TRBJ2-7 and V is TRBV2, with D possibly being TRBD1 or TRBD2 (5 bases each). Germline CDR1 reads SNHLY; CDR2 reads FYNNEI. The CDR3 is 14 amino acids. Trimming removed 7 bases at V and 2 bases at J, with 15 bases between. The CDR3 reads CASTLSEGPYEQYV. Written as DNA, the CDR3 is TGTGCCAGCACCCTCTCCGAGGGGCCCTACGAGCAGTACGTC.

This clonotype was counted at least ten times. V is TRBV7-9 and J is TRBJ2-1; either TRBD1 or TRBD2 may fit D (5 bases each). CDR1 and CDR2 (germline): SEHNR, FQNEAQ (reference sequence). Trimming pared 5 bases from V and 8 bases from J, leaving 16 bases between. There are 14 residues in the CDR3. Here the CDR3 DNA reads TGTGCCAGCAGCCTCTCGGCCCGGGGCGATGAGCAGTTCTTC. Translating gives CASSLSARGDEQFF.

This clonotype was picked up many times. The chain uses TRBV4-3 and TRBJ1-1; D unresolved. With 0 bases removed from V and 4 bases from J, the gap between germline ends came to 9 bases. Germline V CDR1 and CDR2: LGHNA, YSLEER. There are 14 residues in the CDR3. CDR3 in amino acids: CASSQEAGSTEAFF. The CDR3 coding sequence is TGCGCCAGCAGCCAAGAAGCGGGGAGCACTGAAGCTTTCTTT.

This clonotype was seen a handful of times. This sequence joins TRBV5-1 and TRBJ2-7; D gene ambiguous. CDR3 length equals 12 residues. V lost 5 bases and J 0 bases, leaving 6 bases between the germline ends. CDR1 and CDR2 (germline): SGHRS, YFSETQ. Here the CDR3 reads CASRYLSYEQYF. The CDR3 coding sequence is TGCGCCAGCAGGTACCTCTCCTACGAGCAGTACTTC.

This clonotype was seen a handful of times. V gene TRBV20-1 combines with J gene TRBJ2-5, with 8 nucleotides matching TRBD1. CDR1 is DFQATT and CDR2 is SNEGSKA in the germline V gene (reference sequence). The CDR3 runs 15 residues. V gave up 4 bases and J gave up 5 bases; unmatched junction bases: 12. The CDR3 region is CSANYWTGKVETQYF. In nucleotides, the CDR3 is TGCAGTGCTAATTACTGGACAGGGAAGGTGGAGACCCAGTACTTC.

This clonotype was found many times. The gene calls are TRBV15 and TRBJ2-7; D call uncertain. The germline CDR1 and CDR2 sequences are LNHNV and YYDKDF (reference sequence). V shed 0 bases and J shed 5 bases, with 14 bases lying between them. The CDR3 loop spans 15 amino acids. The CDR3 sequence is CATSRDGRVIDEQYV. The CDR3 region has the DNA TGTGCCACCAGCAGAGATGGAAGGGTAATCGACGAGCAGTACGTC.

This clonotype was seen ten or more times. The J gene is TRBJ2-5, the V gene TRBV24-1; D ambiguous. V was cut by 0 bases and J by 3 bases, with 7 bases left in between. Germline CDR1 is KGHDR and CDR2 is SFDVKD. CDR3 length: 14 residues. CDR3 residues: CATSDLGREETQYF. In nucleotides, the CDR3 is TGTGCCACCAGTGATTTGGGCCGTGAAGAGACCCAGTACTTC.

This clonotype has more than one count but fewer than ten. The V and J genes are TRBV4-3 and TRBJ1-2; tentatively, D is TRBD1 (6 bases). The germline CDR1 and CDR2 sequences are LGHNA and YSLEER. Trimming took off 0 bases at V and 0 bases at J, with 17 bases between the two ends. There are 18 residues in the CDR3. CDR3 in DNA: TGCGCCAGCAGCCAAGATCCGAGACAGGCCAGAGCTAACTATGGCTACACCTTC. Protein sequence: CASSQDPRQARANYGYTF.

This clonotype was found many times. The chain carries TRBV20-1 and TRBJ1-2; possibly TRBD1 for D (6 bases). Looked up from germline, CDR1 is DFQATT and CDR2 is SNEGSKA (reference sequence). V was pared by 0 bases and J by 4 bases, with 9 bases between. The CDR3 runs to 13 residues. Written as DNA, the CDR3 is TGCAGTGCTAGAGATACAGGGACCTATGGCTACACCTTC. This codes for CSARDTGTYGYTF.

This clonotype was seen at least ten times. The chain couples TRBV25-1 to TRBJ1-2; no clear D. This CDR3 spans 12 amino acids. Germline V gene lookup returns CDR1 MGHDK and CDR2 SYGVNS. V lost 3 bases, J lost 4 bases, and 6 bases lay in between. The CDR3 coding sequence is TGTGCCAGCAGTGAGCAGGCCTATGGCTACACCTTC. It yields the protein CASSEQAYGYTF.

This clonotype was counted ten times or more. This chain links TRBV4-1 with TRBJ2-7, with D unclear. The V end was cut by 0 bases, the J end by 1 base, with 16 bases between. Germline-derived CDR1 and CDR2 are MGHRA and YSYEKL. This CDR3 has 17 amino acids. DNA for the CDR3: TGCGCCAGCAGCCAAGACGCCGGAGCATTTGCATCCTACGAGCAGTACGTC. The encoded protein is CASSQDAGAFASYEQYV.

This clonotype was detected ten times or more. The chain links TRBV5-4 to TRBJ1-1, with a tentative D call TRBD1 (5 bases). CDR3 size: 15 residues. The V gene lost 4 bases and the J gene lost 0 bases, with 13 bases spanning the gap. The germline V gene encodes CDR1 SGHNT and CDR2 YYREEE (reference sequence). CDR3 residues: CASSRGQELNTEAFF. The DNA of the CDR3 is TGTGCCAGCAGCCGGGGCCAGGAGTTGAACACTGAAGCTTTCTTT.

This clonotype occurred many times. The chain uses TRBV4-2 and TRBJ1-6, with 7 bases identical to TRBD1. Germline V CDR1 and CDR2: LGHNA, YNFKEQ. The CDR3 totals 13 residues. Trimming took 3 bases from V and 9 from J; bases not matched to a gene: 2. The chain's CDR3 is CASSQTGSSPLHF. CDR3 bases: TGTGCCAGCAGCCAGACAGGGAGTTCACCCCTCCACTTT.

This clonotype was picked up a small number of times. The V and J genes are TRBV12-5 and TRBJ1-5; D is ambiguous. Germline V gives CDR1 LGHNT, CDR2 FRNRAP. The CDR3 is 14 residues long. V was pared by 1 base and J by 10 bases, with 14 bases between. CDR3 sequence (DNA): TGTGCTAGTGGTTTGGGGCACCCTCCAGAACCCCAGCATTTT. Amino acids: CASGLGHPPEPQHF.

This clonotype was observed many times. The chain links TRBV5-1 to TRBJ1-6, with 7 bases aligning to TRBD1. The CDR3 has 17 residues. Trimming cost V 4 bases and J 3 bases; bases outside gene matches: 10. The germline V gene encodes CDR1 SGHRS and CDR2 YFSETQ. CDR3 bases: TGCGCCAGCAGCGAACCGACAGGGCCCGGCTATAATTCACCCCTCCACTTT. Translated, it gives CASSEPTGPGYNSPLHF.